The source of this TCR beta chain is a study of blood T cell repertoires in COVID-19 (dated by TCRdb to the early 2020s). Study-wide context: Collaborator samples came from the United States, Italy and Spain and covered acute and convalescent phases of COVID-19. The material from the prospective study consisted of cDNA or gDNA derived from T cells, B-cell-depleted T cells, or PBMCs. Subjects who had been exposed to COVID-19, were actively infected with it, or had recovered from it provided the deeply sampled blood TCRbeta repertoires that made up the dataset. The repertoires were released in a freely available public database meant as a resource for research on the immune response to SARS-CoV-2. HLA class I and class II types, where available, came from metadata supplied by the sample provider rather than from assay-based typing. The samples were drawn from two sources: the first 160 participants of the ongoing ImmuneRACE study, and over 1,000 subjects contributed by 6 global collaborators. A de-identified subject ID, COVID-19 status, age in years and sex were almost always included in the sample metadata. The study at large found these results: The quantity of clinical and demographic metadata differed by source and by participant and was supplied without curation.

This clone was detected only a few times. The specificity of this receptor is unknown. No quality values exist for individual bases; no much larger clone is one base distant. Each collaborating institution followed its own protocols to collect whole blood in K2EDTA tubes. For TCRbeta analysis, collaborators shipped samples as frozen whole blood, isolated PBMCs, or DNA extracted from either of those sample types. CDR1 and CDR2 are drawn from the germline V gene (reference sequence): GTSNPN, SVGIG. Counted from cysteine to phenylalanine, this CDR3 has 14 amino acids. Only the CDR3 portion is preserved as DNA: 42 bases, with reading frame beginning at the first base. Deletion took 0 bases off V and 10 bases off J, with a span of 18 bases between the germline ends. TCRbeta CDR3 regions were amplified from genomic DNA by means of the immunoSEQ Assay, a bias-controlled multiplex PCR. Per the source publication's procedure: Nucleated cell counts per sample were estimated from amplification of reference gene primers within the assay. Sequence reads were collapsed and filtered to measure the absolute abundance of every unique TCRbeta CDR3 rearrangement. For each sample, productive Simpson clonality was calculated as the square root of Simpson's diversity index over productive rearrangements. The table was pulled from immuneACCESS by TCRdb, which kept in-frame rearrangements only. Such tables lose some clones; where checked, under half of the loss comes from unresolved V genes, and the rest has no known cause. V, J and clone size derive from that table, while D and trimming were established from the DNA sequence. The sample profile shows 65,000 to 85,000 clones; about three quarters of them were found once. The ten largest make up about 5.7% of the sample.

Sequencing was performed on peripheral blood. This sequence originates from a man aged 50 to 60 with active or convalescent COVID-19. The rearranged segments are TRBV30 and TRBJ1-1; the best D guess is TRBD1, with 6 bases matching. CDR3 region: CAWSVPGTPQGAFF. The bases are TGTGCCTGGAGTGTCCCCGGGACACCCCAAGGAGCTTTCTTT. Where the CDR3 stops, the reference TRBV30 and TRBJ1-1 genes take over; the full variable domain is SQTIHQWPATLVQPVGSPLSLECTVEGTSNPNLYWYRQAAGRGLQLLFYSVGIGQISSEVPQNLSASRPQDRQFILSSKKLLLSDSGFYLCAWSVPGTPQGAFFGQGTRLTVV.